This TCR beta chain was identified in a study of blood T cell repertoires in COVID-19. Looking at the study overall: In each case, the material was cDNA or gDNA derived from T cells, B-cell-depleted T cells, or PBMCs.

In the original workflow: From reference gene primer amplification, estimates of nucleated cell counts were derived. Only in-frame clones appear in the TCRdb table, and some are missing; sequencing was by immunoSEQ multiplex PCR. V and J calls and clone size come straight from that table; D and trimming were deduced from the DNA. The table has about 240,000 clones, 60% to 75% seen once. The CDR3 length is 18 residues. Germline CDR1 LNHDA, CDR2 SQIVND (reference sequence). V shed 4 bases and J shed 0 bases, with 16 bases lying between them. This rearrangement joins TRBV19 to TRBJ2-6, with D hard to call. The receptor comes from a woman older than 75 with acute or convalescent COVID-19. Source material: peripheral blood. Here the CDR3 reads CASSRAGSPSSGANVLTF. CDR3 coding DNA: TGTGCCAGTAGTAGAGCAGGATCTCCCAGCTCTGGGGCCAACGTCCTGACTTTC.